This T cell receptor beta chain stems from a study of identical twins. Regarding this clonotype: The antigen is not known.

Findings and caveats of the study: Potential partial confounding of zero-insertion analyses by invariant MAIT and iNKT cells was noted. Sequences that were beta out-of-frame showed weaker excess twin sharing.

Germline V gene data show CDR1 as GTSNPN and CDR2 as SVGIG (reference sequence). The V end lost 5 bases, the J end lost 0 bases, and 11 bases lay between the germline ends. The CDR3 contains 14 residues. MiXCR was run by TCRdb on the 5' RACE reads, yielding one entry per CDR3 protein. The top ten clones hold about 0.93% of a sample with roughly 540,000 distinct CDR3 sequences, approximately 22% of them seen once. The data were also submitted as part of a second study, on T cells expressing NK-cell markers. As reported in that work: Several of the donors also had these clonotypes leading their CD3+CD56-NKG2C+ fraction.

The clonotype originates from a woman aged 18-29 years in good health. V and J are TRBV30 and TRBJ2-1; D unclear. The sample was CD4+ T cells sorted from blood. The CDR3: CAWWAQSSYNEQFF. The CDR3, as DNA: TGTGCCTGGTGGGCGCAAAGCTCCTACAATGAGCAGTTCTTC.